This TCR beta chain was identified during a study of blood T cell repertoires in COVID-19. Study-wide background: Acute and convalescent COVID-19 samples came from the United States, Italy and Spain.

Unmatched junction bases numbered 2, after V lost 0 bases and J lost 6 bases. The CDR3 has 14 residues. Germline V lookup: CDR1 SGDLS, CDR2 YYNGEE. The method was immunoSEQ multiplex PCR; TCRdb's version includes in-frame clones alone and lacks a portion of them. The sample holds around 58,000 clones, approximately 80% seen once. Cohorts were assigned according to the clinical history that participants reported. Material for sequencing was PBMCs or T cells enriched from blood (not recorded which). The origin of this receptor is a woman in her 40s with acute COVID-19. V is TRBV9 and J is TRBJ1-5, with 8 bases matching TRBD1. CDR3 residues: CASSVGQGAQPQHF. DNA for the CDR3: TGTGCCAGCAGCGTAGGCCAGGGGGCTCAGCCCCAGCATTTT. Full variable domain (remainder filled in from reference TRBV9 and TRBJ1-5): DSGVTQTPKHLITATGQRVTLRCSPRSGDLSVYWYQQSLDQGLQFLIQYYNGEERAKGNILERFSAQQFPDLHSELNLSSLELGDSALYFCASSVGQGAQPQHFGDGTRLSIL.